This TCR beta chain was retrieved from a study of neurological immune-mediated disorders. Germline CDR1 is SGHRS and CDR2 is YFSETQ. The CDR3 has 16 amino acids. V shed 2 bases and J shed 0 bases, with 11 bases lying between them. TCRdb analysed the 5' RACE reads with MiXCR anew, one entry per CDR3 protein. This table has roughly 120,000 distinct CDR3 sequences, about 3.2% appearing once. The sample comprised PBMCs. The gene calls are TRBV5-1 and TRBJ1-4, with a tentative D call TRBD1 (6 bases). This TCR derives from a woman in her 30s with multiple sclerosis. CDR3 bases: TGCGCCAGCAGCTTTGGACAGTCAGCAACTAATGAAAAACTGTTTTTT. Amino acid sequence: CASSFGQSATNEKLFF.